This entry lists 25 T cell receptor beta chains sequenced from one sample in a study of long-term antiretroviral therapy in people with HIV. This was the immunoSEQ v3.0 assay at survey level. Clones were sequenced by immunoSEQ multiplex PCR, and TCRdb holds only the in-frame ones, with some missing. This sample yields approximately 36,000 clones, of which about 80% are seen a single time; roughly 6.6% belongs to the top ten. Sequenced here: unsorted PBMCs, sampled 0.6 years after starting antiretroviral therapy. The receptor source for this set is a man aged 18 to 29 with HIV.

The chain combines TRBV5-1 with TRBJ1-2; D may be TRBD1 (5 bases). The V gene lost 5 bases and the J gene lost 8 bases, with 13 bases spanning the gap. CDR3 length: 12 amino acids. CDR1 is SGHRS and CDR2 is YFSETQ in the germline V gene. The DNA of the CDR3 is TGCGCCAGCAGACGGGACCTCCGCGGCTACACCTTC. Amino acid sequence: CASRRDLRGYTF.

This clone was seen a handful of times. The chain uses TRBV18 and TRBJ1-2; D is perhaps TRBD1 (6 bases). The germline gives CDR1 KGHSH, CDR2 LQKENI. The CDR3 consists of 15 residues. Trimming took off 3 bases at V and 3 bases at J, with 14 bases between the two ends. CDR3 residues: CASSPVQGRHYGYTF. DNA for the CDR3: TGTGCCAGCTCACCTGTACAGGGTCGGCACTATGGCTACACCTTC.

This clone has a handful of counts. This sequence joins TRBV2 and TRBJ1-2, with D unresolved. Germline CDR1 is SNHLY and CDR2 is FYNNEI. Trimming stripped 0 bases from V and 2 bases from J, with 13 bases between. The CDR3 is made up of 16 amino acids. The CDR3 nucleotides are TGTGCCAGCAGTGAAGCGCTTCGGGTTATGAACTATGGCTACACCTTC. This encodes CASSEALRVMNYGYTF. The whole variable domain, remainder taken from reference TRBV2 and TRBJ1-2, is EPEVTQTPSHQVTQMGQEVILRCVPISNHLYFYWYRQILGQKVEFLVSFYNNEISEKSEIFDDQFSVERPDGSNFTLKIRSTKLEDSAMYFCASSEALRVMNYGYTFGSGTRLTVV.

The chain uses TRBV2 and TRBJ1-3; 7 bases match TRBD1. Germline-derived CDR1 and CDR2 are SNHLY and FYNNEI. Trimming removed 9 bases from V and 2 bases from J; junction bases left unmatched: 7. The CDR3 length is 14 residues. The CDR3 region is CARRTGEAGNTIYF. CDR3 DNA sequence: TGTGCCAGGAGGACAGGCGAAGCTGGAAACACCATATATTTT.

The CDR3: CASSVGQGNYEQYF. The CDR3 nucleotides read TGTGCCAGCAGCGTCGGACAGGGGAACTACGAGCAGTACTTC. The genes are TRBV9 and TRBJ2-7; 9 bases fit TRBD1. The length of the CDR3 is 14 residues. The V gene's germline CDR1 is SGDLS and CDR2 YYNGEE. V was pared by 2 bases and J by 3 bases, with 3 bases of the junction left unmatched.

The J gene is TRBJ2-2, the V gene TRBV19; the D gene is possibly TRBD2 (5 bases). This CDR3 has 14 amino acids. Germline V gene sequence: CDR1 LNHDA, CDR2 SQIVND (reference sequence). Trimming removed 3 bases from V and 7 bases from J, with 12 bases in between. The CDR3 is CASSMARAGGELFF. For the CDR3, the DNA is TGTGCCAGTAGTATGGCCCGCGCGGGCGGGGAGCTGTTTTTT.

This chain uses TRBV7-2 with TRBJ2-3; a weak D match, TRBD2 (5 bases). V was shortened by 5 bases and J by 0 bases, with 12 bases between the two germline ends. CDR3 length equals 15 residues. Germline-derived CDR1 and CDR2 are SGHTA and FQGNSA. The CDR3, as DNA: TGTGCCAGCAGCGTGGGCCGGGGAAGCACAGATACGCAGTATTTT. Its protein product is CASSVGRGSTDTQYF.

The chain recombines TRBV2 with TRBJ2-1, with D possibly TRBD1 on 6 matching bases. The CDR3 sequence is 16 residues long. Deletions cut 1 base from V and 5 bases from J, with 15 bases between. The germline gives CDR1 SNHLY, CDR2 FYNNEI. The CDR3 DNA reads TGTGCCAGCAGTGAAGTATCCAGGGGTTTGGACAATGAGCAGTTCTTC. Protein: CASSEVSRGLDNEQFF.

CDR3 DNA sequence: TGTGCCAGCAGCCACCCTTTGGGGGACAGGGGCAATCAGCCCCAGCATTTT. Its translation: CASSHPLGDRGNQPQHF. The V and J genes are TRBV21-1 and TRBJ1-5; the table names TRBD1, a call not compared with the DNA. TRBV21-1 is designated a pseudogene. The CDR3 sequence is 17 residues long.

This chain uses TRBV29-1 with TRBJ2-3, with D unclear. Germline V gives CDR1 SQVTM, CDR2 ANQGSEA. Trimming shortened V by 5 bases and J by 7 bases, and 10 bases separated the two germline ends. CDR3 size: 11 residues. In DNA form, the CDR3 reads TGCAGCGTTTCTCTCGACAATACGCAGTATTTT. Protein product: CSVSLDNTQYF.

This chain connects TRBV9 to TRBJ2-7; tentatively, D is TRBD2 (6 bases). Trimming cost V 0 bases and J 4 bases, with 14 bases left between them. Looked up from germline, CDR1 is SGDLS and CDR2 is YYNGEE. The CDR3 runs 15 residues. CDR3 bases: TGTGCCAGCAGCGTAGGGGACTCTGCCGCGTACGAGCAGTACTTC. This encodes CASSVGDSAAYEQYF.

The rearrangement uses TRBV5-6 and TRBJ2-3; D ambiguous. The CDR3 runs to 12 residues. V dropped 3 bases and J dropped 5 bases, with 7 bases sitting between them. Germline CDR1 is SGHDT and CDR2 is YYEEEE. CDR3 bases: TGTGCCAGCAGCTCCCGTATAGATACGCAGTATTTT. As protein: CASSSRIDTQYF.

The DNA for the CDR3 is TGTGCCAGCGTGCCGGGACAGAGCCCCCAAGAGACCCAGTACTTC. Its translation: CASVPGQSPQETQYF. The chain carries TRBV28 and TRBJ2-5; 7 bases match TRBD1. V lost 8 bases to trimming and J lost 1 base; unmatched junction nucleotides: 10. CDR3 length: 15 amino acids. Germline CDR1 MDHEN, CDR2 SYDVKM.

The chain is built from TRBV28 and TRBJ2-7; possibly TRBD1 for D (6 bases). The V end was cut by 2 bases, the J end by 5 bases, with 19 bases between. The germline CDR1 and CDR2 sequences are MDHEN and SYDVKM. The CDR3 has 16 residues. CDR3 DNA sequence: TGTGCCAGCAGTTTAGACGGGCTTGCAGGGGCAAACGAGCAGTACTTC. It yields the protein CASSLDGLAGANEQYF. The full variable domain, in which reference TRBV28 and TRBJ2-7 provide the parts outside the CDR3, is DVKVTQSSRYLVKRTGEKVFLECVQDMDHENMFWYRQDPGLGLRLIYFSYDVKMKEKGDIPEGYSVSREKKERFSLILESASTNQTSMYLCASSLDGLAGANEQYFGPGTRLTVT.

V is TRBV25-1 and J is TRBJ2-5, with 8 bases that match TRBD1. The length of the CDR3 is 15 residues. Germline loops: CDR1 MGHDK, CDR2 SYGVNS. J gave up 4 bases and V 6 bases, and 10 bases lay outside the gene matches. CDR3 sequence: CASSTSGTGVETQYF. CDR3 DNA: TGTGCCAGCAGCACCTCCGGGACAGGAGTAGAGACCCAGTACTTC.

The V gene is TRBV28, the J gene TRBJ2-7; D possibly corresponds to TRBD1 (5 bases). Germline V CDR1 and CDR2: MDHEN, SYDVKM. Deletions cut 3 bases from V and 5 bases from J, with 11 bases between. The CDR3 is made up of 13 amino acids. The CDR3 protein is CASSLSRANEQYF. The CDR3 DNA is TGTGCCAGCAGTTTGTCCAGGGCTAACGAGCAGTACTTC.

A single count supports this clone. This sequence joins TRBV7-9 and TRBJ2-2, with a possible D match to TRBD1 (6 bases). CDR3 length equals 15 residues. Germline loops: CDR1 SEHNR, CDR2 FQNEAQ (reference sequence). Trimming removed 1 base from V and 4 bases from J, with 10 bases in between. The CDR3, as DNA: TGTGCCAGCAGCTTAGATGGGGGCTCCACCGGGGAGCTGTTTTTT. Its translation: CASSLDGGSTGELFF.

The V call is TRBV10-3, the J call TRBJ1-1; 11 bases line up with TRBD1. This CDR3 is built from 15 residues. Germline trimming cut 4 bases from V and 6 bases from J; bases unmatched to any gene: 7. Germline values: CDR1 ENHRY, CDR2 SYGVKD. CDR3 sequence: CAISAGQGAQAEAFF. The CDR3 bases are TGTGCCATCAGTGCAGGACAGGGGGCGCAGGCTGAAGCTTTCTTT.

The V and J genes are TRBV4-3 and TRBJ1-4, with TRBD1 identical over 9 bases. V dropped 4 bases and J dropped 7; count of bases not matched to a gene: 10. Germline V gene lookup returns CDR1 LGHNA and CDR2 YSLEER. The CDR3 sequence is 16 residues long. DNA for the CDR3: TGCGCCAGCAGCCCTGGGACAGGGACGCAGGGTGAAAAACTGTTTTTT. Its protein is CASSPGTGTQGEKLFF.

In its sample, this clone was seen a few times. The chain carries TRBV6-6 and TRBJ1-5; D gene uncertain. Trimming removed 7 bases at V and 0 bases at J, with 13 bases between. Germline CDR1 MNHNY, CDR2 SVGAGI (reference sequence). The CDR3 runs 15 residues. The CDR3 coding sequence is TGTGCCAGCACCCCTGGACCGCGTAGCAATCAGCCCCAGCATTTT. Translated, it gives CASTPGPRSNQPQHF.

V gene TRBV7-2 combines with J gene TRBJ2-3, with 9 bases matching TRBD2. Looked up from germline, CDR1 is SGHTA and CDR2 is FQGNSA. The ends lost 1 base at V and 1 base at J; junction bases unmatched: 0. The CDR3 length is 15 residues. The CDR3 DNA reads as TGTGCCAGCAGCTTAGGACTAGCGGGCACAGATACGCAGTATTTT. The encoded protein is CASSLGLAGTDTQYF. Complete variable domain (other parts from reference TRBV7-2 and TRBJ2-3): GAGVSQSPSNKVTEKGKDVELRCDPISGHTALYWYRQSLGQGLEFLIYFQGNSAPDKSGLPSDRFSAERTGGSVSTLTIQRTQQEDSAVYLCASSLGLAGTDTQYFGPGTRLTVL.

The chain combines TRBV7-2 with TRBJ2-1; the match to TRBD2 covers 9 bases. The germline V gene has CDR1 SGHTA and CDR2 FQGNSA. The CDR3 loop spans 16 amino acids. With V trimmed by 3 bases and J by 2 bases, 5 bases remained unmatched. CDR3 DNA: TGTGCCAGCAGCTTCGATACTAGCGGGCCCTACAATGAGCAGTTCTTC. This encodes CASSFDTSGPYNEQFF.

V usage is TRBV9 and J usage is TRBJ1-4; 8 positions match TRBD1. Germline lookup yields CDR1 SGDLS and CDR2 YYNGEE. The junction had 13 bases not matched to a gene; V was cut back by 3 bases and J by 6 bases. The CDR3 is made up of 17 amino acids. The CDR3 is CASSANFWTGLDEKLFF. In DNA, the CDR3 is TGTGCCAGCAGCGCTAATTTCTGGACAGGGCTAGATGAAAAACTGTTTTTT.

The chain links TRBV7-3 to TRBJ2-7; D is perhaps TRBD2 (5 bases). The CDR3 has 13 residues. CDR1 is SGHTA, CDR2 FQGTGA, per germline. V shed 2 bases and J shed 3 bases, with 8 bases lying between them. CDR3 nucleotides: TGTGCCAGCAGCTTACGGGGAAACTACGAGCAGTACTTC. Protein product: CASSLRGNYEQYF.

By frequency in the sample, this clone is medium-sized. CDR3 sequence: CASSPLAGSLNEQFF. CDR3 DNA sequence: TGTGCCAGCAGCCCGCTAGCGGGATCCCTCAATGAGCAGTTCTTC. The genes are TRBV7-2 and TRBJ2-1; 9 bases are a match to TRBD2. The CDR3 spans 15 residues. Germline loops: CDR1 SGHTA, CDR2 FQGNSA. V lost 5 bases and J lost 6; bases outside the gene matches: 8.